This T cell receptor (beta chain) was profiled in a study of cytomegalovirus exposure and HLA in healthy donors. Whole-study results and caveats: In a later analysis, parvovirus B19, influenza, CMV and Epstein-Barr virus appeared linked to several top co-occurrence clusters.

Samples came from healthy bone marrow donors. Germline-derived CDR1 and CDR2 are SGHVS and FNYEAQ. The CDR3 covers 17 residues. Deletions cut 5 bases from V and 0 bases from J, with 17 bases between. On this clone: Antigen unknown.

Primers for the PCR totalled 60 Vbeta and 13 Jbeta. TCRdb keeps only in-frame clones here, not all; method: immunoSEQ multiplex PCR. The repertoire holds approximately 110,000 clones, with under 80% as singletons. This chain links TRBV7-6 with TRBJ1-5; tentatively, D is TRBD1 (6 bases). This receptor was obtained from a woman aged 55-70 years in good health and CMV-seropositive. The source material was PBMCs. Here the CDR3 DNA reads TGTGCCAGCAGCGCCGACGCGGGGGCGTATAGCAATCAGCCCCAGCATTTT. Translated: CASSADAGAYSNQPQHF.